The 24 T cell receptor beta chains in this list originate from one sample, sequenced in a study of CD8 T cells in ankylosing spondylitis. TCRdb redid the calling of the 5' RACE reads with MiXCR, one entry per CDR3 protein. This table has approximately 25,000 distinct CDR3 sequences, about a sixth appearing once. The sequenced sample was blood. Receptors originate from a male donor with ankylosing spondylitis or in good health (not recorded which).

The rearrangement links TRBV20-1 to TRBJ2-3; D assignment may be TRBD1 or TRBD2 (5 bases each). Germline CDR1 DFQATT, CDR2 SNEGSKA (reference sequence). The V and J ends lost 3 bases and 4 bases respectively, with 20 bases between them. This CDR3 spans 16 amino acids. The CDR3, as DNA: TGCAGTGCTAGTACTCCGGGGTTCGAAGGGGCAGATACGCAGTATTTT. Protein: CSASTPGFEGADTQYF.

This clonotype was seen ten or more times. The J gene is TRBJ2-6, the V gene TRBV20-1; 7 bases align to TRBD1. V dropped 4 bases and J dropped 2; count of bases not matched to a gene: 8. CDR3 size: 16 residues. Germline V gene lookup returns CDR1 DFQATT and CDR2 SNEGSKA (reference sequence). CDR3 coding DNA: TGCAGTGCTATCCTTCAACAGGGGACTGGGGCCAACGTCCTGACTTTC. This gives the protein CSAILQQGTGANVLTF.

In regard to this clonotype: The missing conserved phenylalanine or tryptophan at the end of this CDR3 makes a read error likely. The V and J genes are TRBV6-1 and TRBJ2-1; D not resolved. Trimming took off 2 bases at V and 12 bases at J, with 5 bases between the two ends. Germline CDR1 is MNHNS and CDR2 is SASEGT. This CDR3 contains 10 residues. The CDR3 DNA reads TGTGCCAGCAGTGAAATGAGGCAGTTCCTC. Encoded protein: CASSEMRQFL.

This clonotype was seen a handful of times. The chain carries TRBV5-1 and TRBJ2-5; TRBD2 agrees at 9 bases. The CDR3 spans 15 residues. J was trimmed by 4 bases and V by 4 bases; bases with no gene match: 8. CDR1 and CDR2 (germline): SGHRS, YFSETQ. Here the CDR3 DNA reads TGCGCCAGCAGCCGTTTAGCGGGAGTAGGAGAGACCCAGTACTTC. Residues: CASSRLAGVGETQYF.

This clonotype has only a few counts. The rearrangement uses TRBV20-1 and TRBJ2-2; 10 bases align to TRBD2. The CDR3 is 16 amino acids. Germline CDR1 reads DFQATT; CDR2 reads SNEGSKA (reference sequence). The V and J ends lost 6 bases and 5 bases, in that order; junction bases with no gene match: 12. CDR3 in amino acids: CSARRSGRAGTGELFF. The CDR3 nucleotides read TGCAGTGCCAGAAGAAGCGGGAGGGCCGGGACCGGGGAGCTGTTTTTT.

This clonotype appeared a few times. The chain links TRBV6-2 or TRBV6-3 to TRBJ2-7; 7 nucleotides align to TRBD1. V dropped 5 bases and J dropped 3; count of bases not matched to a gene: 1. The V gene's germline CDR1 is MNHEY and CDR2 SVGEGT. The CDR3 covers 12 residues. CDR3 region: CASSRDSYEQYV. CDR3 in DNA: TGTGCCAGCAGTAGGGACAGCTACGAGCAGTACGTC.

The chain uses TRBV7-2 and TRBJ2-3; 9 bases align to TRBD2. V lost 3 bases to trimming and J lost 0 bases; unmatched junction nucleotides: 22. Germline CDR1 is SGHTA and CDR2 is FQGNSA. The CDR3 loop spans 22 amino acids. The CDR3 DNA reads TGTGCCAGCAGCTTCTTGGGGCGATTAGCGGGAGCCGACATGCCTAGCACAGATACGCAGTATTTT. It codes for CASSFLGRLAGADMPSTDTQYF.

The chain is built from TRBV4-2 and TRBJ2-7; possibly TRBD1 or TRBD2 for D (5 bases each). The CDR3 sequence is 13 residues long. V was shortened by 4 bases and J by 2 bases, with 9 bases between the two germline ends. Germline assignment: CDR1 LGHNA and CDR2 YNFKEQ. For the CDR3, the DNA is TGTGCCAGCAGCCGGGACCCCGCCTACGAGCAGTACGTC. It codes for CASSRDPAYEQYV.

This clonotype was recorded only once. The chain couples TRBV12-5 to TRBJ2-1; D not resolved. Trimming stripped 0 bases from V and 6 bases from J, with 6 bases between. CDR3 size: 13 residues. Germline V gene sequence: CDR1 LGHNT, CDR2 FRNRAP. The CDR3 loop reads CASGLVSANEQFF. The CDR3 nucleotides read TGTGCTAGTGGTTTGGTCTCGGCCAATGAGCAGTTCTTC.

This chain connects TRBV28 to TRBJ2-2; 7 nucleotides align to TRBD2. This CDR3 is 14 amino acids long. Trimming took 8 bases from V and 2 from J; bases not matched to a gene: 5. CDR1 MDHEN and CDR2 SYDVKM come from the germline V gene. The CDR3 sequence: CASRPGLNTGELFF. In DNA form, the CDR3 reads TGTGCCAGCCGCCCGGGACTAAACACCGGGGAGCTGTTTTTT.

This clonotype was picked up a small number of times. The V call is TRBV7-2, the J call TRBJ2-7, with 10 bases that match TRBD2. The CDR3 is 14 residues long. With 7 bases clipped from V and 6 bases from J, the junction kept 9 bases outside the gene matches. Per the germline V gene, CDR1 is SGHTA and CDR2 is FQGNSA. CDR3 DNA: TGTGCCAGCACCGCTAGCGGGAGAACTGGCGAGCAGTACTTC. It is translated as CASTASGRTGEQYF.

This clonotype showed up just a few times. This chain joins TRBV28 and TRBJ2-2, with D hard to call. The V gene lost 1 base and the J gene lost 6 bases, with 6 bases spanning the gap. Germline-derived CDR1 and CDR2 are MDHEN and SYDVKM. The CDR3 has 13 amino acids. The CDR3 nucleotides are TGTGCCAGCAGTTTATCCGAATCCGGGGAGCTGTTTTTT. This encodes CASSLSESGELFF.

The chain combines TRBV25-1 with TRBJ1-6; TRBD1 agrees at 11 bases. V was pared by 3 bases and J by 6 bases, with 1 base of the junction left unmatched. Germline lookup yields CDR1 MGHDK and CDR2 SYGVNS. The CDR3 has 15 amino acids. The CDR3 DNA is TGTGCCAGCAGTGAGGACAGGGGGCTTAATTCACCCCTCCACTTT. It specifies CASSEDRGLNSPLHF.

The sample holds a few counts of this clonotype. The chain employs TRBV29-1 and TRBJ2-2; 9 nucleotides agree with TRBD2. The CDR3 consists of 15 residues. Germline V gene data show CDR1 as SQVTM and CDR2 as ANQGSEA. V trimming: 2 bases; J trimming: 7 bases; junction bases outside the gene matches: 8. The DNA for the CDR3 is TGCAGCGTTGAAATAGCTAGCGGGAAATACGGGGAGCTGTTTTTT. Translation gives CSVEIASGKYGELFF.

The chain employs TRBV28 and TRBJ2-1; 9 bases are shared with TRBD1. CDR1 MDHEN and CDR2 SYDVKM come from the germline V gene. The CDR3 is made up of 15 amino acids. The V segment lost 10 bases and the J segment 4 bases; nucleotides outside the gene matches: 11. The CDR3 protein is CATRLLGTGYNEQFF. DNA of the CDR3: TGTGCCACTCGACTCCTCGGGACAGGGTACAATGAGCAGTTCTTC.

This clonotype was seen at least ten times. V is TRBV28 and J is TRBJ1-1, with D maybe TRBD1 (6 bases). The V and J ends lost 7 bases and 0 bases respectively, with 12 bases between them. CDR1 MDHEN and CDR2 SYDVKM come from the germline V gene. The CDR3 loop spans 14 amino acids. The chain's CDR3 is CASKATGMNTEAFF. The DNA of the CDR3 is TGTGCCAGCAAAGCCACAGGGATGAACACTGAAGCTTTCTTT. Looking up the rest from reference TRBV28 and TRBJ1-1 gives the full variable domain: DVKVTQSSRYLVKRTGEKVFLECVQDMDHENMFWYRQDPGLGLRLIYFSYDVKMKEKGDIPEGYSVSREKKERFSLILESASTNQTSMYLCASKATGMNTEAFFGQGTRLTVV.

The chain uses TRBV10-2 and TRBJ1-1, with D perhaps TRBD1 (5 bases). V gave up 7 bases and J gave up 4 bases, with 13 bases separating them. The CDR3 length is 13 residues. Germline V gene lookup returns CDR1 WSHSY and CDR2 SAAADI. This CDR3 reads CASKNQGPTEAFF. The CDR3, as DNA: TGCGCCAGCAAGAATCAGGGTCCCACTGAAGCTTTCTTT.

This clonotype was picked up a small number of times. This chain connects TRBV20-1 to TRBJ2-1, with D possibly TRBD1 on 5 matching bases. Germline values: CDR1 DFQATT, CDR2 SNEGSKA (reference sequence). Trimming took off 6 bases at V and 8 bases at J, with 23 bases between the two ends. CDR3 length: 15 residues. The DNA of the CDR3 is TGCAGTGCCGTTCCGGGCCTCCCCAAACAGGATGAGCAGTTCTTC. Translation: CSAVPGLPKQDEQFF.

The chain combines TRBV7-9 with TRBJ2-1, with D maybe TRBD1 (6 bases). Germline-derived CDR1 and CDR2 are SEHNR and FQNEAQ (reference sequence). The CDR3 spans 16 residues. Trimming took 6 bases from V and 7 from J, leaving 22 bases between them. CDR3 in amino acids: CASSFKGNREGNEQFF. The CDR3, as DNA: TGTGCCAGCAGTTTCAAGGGCAACAGGGAAGGGAATGAGCAGTTCTTC.

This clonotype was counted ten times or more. CDR3 amino acids: CASSESRGPATGELFF. The CDR3 DNA sequence: TGTGCCAGCAGTGAATCTCGAGGGCCAGCCACCGGGGAGCTGTTTTTT. The J gene is TRBJ2-2, the V gene TRBV25-1; tentative D call: TRBD2 (5 bases). Germline CDR1 and CDR2: MGHDK and SYGVNS. Trimming left V 1 base short and J 4 bases short, with 13 bases between. The CDR3 is 16 residues long. Using reference TRBV25-1 and TRBJ2-2 for the parts outside the CDR3, the full variable domain is EADIYQTPRYLVIGTGKKITLECSQTMGHDKMYWYQQDPGMELHLIHYSYGVNSTEKGDLSSESTVSRIRTEHFPLTLESARPSHTSQYLCASSESRGPATGELFFGEGSRLTVL.

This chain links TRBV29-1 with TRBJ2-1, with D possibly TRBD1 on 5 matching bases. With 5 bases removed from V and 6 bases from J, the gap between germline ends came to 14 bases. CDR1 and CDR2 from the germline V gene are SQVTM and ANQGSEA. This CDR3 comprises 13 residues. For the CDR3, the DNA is TGCAGCGTTCCCCAATATGACAGCAATGAGCAGTTCTTC. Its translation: CSVPQYDSNEQFF.

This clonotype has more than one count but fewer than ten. The CDR3 nucleotides are TGCGCCAGCAGCTTGGTGGGGACTAGCGGATTCCTCTCCTACGAGCAGTACTTC. It translates to CASSLVGTSGFLSYEQYF. The chain is built from TRBV5-1 and TRBJ2-7; 11 bases map to TRBD2. V lost 0 bases, J lost 0 bases, and 8 bases stayed unmatched. This CDR3 spans 18 amino acids. The germline CDR1 and CDR2 sequences are SGHRS and YFSETQ.

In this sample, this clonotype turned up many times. CDR3 nucleotide sequence: TGCGCCAGCAGCTTGGACCTGGCAGAAGAGACCCAGTACTTC. Translating gives CASSLDLAEETQYF. V usage is TRBV5-1 and J usage is TRBJ2-5; no clear D gene. CDR1 is SGHRS and CDR2 is YFSETQ in the germline V gene. This CDR3 has 14 residues. The V end was cut by 0 bases, the J end by 3 bases, with 9 bases between.

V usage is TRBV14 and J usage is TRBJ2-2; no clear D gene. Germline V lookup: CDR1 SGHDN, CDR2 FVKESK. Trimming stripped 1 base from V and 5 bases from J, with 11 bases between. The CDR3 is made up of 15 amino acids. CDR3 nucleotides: TGTGCCAGCAGCCAAGGCCCGGCCCGAACCGGGGAGCTGTTTTTT. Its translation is CASSQGPARTGELFF.